This TCR beta chain was sequenced during a study of blood T cell repertoires in COVID-19. Study as a whole: Samples representing acute and convalescent COVID-19 were sourced from the United States, Italy and Spain. T cells, B-cell-depleted T cells, or PBMCs provided the cDNA or gDNA that served as material.

How the authors handled the data: Estimation of nucleated cell counts relied on the amplification of reference gene primers. The repertoire was sequenced with immunoSEQ multiplex PCR; TCRdb's copy has only in-frame clones and lacks some. V and J calls and clone size are copied from that table; D and trimming were computed from the DNA. This sample has roughly 260,000 clones, with approximately 91% found just once. The CDR3 runs 15 residues. Germline V CDR1 and CDR2: KGHSH, LQKENI. V lost 6 bases to trimming and J lost 4 bases, with 18 bases between them. Patients from Seattle were sampled longitudinally, starting during active infection.

This receptor was identified in a person under 30 with COVID-19, enrolled during active disease. J is TRBJ2-5 and V is TRBV18; tentatively, D is TRBD2 (5 bases). Material for sequencing was peripheral blood. The CDR3 nucleotides read TGTGCCAGCTCTCTTAGCGAGGGAGTGGGAGAGACCCAGTACTTC. Translating it yields CASSLSEGVGETQYF.